This T cell receptor (beta chain) was captured by sequencing in a study of shared clonotypes between healthy human individuals. Germline CDR1 is KGHSH and CDR2 is LQKENI. The CDR3 runs 17 residues. V lost 3 bases and J lost 2; bases outside the gene matches: 7. This table comes from immunoSEQ multiplex PCR, and its TCRdb copy is limited to in-frame clones, with some not included. The sample shows almost 750,000 clones, 72% of them seen only once. This chain connects TRBV18 to TRBJ1-5, with TRBD1 matching 10 bases. The source is a woman in her thirties in good health. The sequenced sample consisted of memory CD4+ T cells sorted from blood. Specified subset: CD45RA-negative fraction. The CDR3 nucleotides read TGTGCCAGCTCACCGAATAAAGGGACAGGGGGCAATCAGCCCCAGCATTTT. The encoded protein is CASSPNKGTGGNQPQHF.